The source of this T cell receptor beta chain is a study of blood T cell repertoires in COVID-19. This CDR3 comprises 15 residues. V dropped 4 bases and J dropped 1; count of bases not matched to a gene: 3. Germline values: CDR1 SGHDN, CDR2 FVKESK. The protocol was immunoSEQ multiplex PCR, while the TCRdb copy is restricted to in-frame clones and leaves out a portion. The repertoire holds just over 350,000 clones, with roughly nine tenths as singletons. V usage is TRBV14 and J usage is TRBJ2-2; 7 bases are shared with TRBD1. This TCR came from a woman aged 30 to 39 who had recovered from COVID-19. Specimen: PBMCs or T cells enriched from blood (not recorded which). CDR3 DNA: TGTGCCAGCAGCCCCCGGACAGGGAACACCGGGGAGCTGTTTTTT. It encodes CASSPRTGNTGELFF.